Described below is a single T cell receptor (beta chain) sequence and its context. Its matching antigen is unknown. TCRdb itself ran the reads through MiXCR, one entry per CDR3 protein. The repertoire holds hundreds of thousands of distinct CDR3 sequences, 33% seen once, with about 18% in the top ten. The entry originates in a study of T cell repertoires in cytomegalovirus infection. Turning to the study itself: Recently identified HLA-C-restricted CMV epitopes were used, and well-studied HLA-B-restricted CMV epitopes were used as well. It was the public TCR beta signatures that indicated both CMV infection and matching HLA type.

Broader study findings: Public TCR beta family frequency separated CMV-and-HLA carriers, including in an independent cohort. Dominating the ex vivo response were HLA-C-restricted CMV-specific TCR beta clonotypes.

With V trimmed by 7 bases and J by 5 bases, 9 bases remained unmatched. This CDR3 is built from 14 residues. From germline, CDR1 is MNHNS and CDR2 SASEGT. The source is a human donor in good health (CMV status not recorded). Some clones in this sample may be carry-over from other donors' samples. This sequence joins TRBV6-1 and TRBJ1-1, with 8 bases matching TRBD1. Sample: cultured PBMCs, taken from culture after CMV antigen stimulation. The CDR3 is CASKITGGGTEAFF. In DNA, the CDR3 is TGTGCCAGCAAAATTACAGGGGGGGGTACTGAAGCTTTCTTT.